The sequence of this TCR beta chain was determined in a study of response to subunit inactivated influenza vaccine. General observations from the study: Authors suggested that a seasonal influenza vaccination recruits few new T cells each time.

Germline V lookup: CDR1 LNHDA, CDR2 SQIVND (reference sequence). The V gene end was trimmed by 6 bases and the J gene end by 7 bases; junction bases not matched to a gene: 7. CDR3 length equals 14 residues. TCRdb ran MiXCR on the RT-PCR reads and lists one entry per CDR3 protein. The sample includes about 650,000 distinct CDR3 sequences, approximately 15% of them seen just once. About this clonotype itself: Antigen: not known.

The rearrangement uses TRBV19 and TRBJ2-7; 12 bases map to TRBD1. This sample comprised PBMCs from blood, obtained approximately 15 days before vaccination. The source of this sequence is a man aged 50-59 years who received an inactivated influenza vaccine. For the CDR3, the DNA is TGTGCCAGTAGGCCGGGACAGGGGGCGGGGGAGCAGTACTTC. Encoded protein: CASRPGQGAGEQYF. The complete variable domain, with remaining parts taken from reference TRBV19 and TRBJ2-7, reads DGGITQSPKYLFRKEGQNVTLSCEQNLNHDAMYWYRQDPGQGLRLIYYSQIVNDFQKGDIAEGYSVSREKKESFPLTVTSAQKNPTAFYLCASRPGQGAGEQYFGPGTRLTVT.